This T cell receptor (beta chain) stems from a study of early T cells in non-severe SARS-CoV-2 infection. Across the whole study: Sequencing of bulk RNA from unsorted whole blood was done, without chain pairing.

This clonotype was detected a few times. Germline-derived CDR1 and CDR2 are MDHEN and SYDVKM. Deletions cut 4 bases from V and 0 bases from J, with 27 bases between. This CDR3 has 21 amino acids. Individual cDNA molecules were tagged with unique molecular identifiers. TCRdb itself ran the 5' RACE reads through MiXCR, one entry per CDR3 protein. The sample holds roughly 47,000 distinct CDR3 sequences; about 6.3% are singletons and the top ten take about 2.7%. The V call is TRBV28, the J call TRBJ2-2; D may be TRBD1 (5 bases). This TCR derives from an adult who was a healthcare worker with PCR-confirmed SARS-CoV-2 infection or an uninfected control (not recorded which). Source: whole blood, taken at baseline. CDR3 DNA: TGTGCCAGCAGTTATGGCCCCAGACTCGCGGACACGCTAACGAACACCGGGGAGCTGTTTTTT. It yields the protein CASSYGPRLADTLTNTGELFF.